This is a list of T cell receptor beta chains from one sample in a study of shared clonotypes between healthy human individuals. Profiled with immunoSEQ multiplex PCR; TCRdb holds only in-frame clones, not every one. The data hold about 110,000 clones, with over 65% observed a single time. The source material was memory CD8+ T cells sorted from blood. The source of these receptors is a woman aged 25 to 39 in good health. Each CDR3 is given with its conserved first and last residue. The D gene is left open where the match is weak. Clone size is not always given. Where it is, it says once, few, many or a class for expanded clones.

>TRBV23-1|NA|NA|TRBJ1-4
CASSQSMGAGTNEKLFF
TGCGCCAGCAGTCAATCGATGGGGGCAGGAACGAATGAAAAACTGTTTTTT
>TRBV6-5|NA|NA|TRBJ1-4
CASSYSGPEGEKLFF
TGTGCCAGCAGTTACTCTGGACCGGAGGGCGAAAAACTGTTTTTT
>TRBV5-4|NA|TRBD1|TRBJ2-6
CASTQDGQGHSGANVLTF
TGTGCCAGCACACAAGACGGACAGGGGCACTCTGGGGCCAACGTCCTGACTTTC
>TRBV4-1|NA|TRBD2|TRBJ2-7
CASSHFKLGGSSYEQYF
TGCGCCAGCAGCCACTTCAAGCTTGGCGGGAGCTCCTACGAGCAGTACTTC
>TRBV7-9|NA|NA|TRBJ2-7
CASSSSPPGQPPLLQYF
TGTGCCAGCAGCTCATCCCCTCCCGGACAGCCCCCCTTACTGCAGTACTTC
>TRBV28|NA|NA|TRBJ2-3
CASSLYQGYTDTQYF
TGTGCCAGCAGTTTATATCAGGGCTACACAGATACGCAGTATTTT
>TRBV6-4|NA|NA|TRBJ2-5
CASTNQGTSGETQYF
TGTGCCAGCACCAACCAGGGGACGTCCGGGGAGACCCAGTACTTC
>TRBV28|NA|NA|TRBJ1-2
CASSKGLLNPNYGYTF
TGTGCCAGCAGCAAGGGCCTCCTCAACCCTAACTATGGCTACACCTTC
>TRBV6-5|NA|NA|TRBJ1-5
CASEWGEGNQPQHF
TGTGCCAGTGAATGGGGGGAGGGCAATCAGCCCCAGCATTTT
>TRBV5-1|NA|TRBD2|TRBJ2-1
CASSLASGGYNEQFF
TGCGCCAGCAGCTTGGCTAGCGGGGGGTACAATGAGCAGTTCTTC
>TRBV9|NA|TRBD2|TRBJ2-5
CASSPRTSGRETQYF
TGTGCCAGCAGCCCAAGGACTAGCGGGAGGGAGACCCAGTACTTC
>TRBV11-2|NA|TRBD1|TRBJ2-3
CASSPQRDSTDTQYF
TGTGCCAGCAGCCCACAGAGGGACAGTACAGATACGCAGTATTTT
>TRBV15|few|TRBD1|TRBJ2-7
CATSRDRDRSFYEQYF
TGTGCCACCAGCAGGGACCGGGACAGGTCCTTCTACGAGCAGTACTTC
>TRBV4-1|NA|TRBD2|TRBJ2-7
CASSRPGTSGSYEQYF
TGCGCCAGCAGCCGCCCCGGGACTAGCGGGAGCTACGAGCAGTACTTC
>TRBV21-1|NA|NA|TRBJ1-1
CASSKGRASISEAFF
TGTGCCAGCAGCAAAGGAAGGGCTTCCATTTCTGAAGCTTTCTTT
>TRBV28|few|TRBD2|TRBJ2-1
CASSPGLAGVYNEQFF
TGTGCCAGCAGTCCCGGACTAGCGGGAGTGTACAATGAGCAGTTCTTC
>TRBV28|NA|NA|TRBJ1-1
CASSLGTTGAPEAFF
TGTGCCAGCAGTTTGGGTACTACAGGTGCCCCTGAAGCTTTCTTT
>TRBV7-8|NA|NA|TRBJ2-2
CASSSLFRENTGELFF
TGTGCCAGCAGCTCCCTTTTCCGGGAGAACACCGGGGAGCTGTTTTTT
>TRBV6-4|few|NA|TRBJ2-2
CASTGTNTGELFF
TGTGCCAGCACCGGGACGAACACCGGGGAGCTGTTTTTT
>TRBV9|few|NA|TRBJ2-7
CASSVASSYEQYF
TGTGCCAGCAGCGTGGCTAGCTCCTACGAGCAGTACTTC
>TRBV6-5|NA|TRBD1|TRBJ1-2
CASSRTGGLNYGYTF
TGTGCCAGCAGTCGGACAGGGGGCCTAAACTATGGCTACACCTTC
>TRBV14|NA|TRBD1|TRBJ2-7
CASSQAESWDSYEQYF
TGTGCCAGCAGCCAAGCAGAAAGTTGGGACAGCTACGAGCAGTACTTC
>TRBV25-1|NA|NA|TRBJ1-1
CASSGTWRSATEAFF
TGTGCCAGCAGTGGTACGTGGCGGTCTGCCACTGAAGCTTTCTTT
>TRBV25-1|NA|TRBD2|TRBJ2-7
CASSGGREDEQYF
TGTGCCAGCAGTGGGGGGAGGGAGGACGAGCAGTACTTC
>TRBV2|NA|NA|TRBJ1-2
CASSNWDGRNYGYTF
TGTGCCAGCAGTAACTGGGACGGGCGTAACTATGGCTACACCTTC
>TRBV7-6|many|TRBD1|TRBJ1-3
CASSLQGALANTIYF
TGTGCCAGCAGCTTACAGGGGGCATTAGCAAACACCATATATTTT
>TRBV5-1|NA|TRBD2|TRBJ2-7
CASSLAARLAALTPYEQYF
TGCGCCAGCAGCTTGGCTGCTCGGCTAGCGGCACTTACCCCCTACGAGCAGTACTTC
>TRBV6-5|few|NA|TRBJ2-7
CASSYTRDSYEQYF
TGTGCCAGCAGTTACACGAGGGATAGCTACGAGCAGTACTTC
>TRBV7-7|few|TRBD2|TRBJ2-1
CASSLALAGGDNEQFF
TGTGCCAGCAGCTTAGCGCTAGCGGGAGGGGACAATGAGCAGTTCTTC
>TRBV6-1|once|NA|TRBJ2-6
CASSDGTTGANVLTF
TGTGCCAGCAGCGACGGGACCACTGGGGCCAACGTCCTGACTTTC
>TRBV6-5|NA|NA|TRBJ1-4
CATTANLGNEKLFF
TGTGCCACCACAGCAAACCTGGGTAATGAAAAACTGTTTTTT
>TRBV28|NA|NA|TRBJ1-2
CASSLPGASSYTF
TGTGCCAGCAGCCTCCCGGGCGCCTCGAGCTACACCTTC
>TRBV30|NA|NA|TRBJ1-5
CAWDPGDGQPQHF
TGTGCCTGGGACCCAGGGGACGGTCAGCCCCAGCATTTT
>TRBV29-1|NA|NA|TRBJ2-1
CSVEMLGEGISGYNEQFF
TGCAGCGTTGAGATGCTCGGAGAGGGGATTTCAGGTTACAATGAGCAGTTCTTC
>TRBV7-8|NA|NA|TRBJ1-3
CASSLVTQGGSGNTIYF
TGTGCCAGCAGCTTGGTCACGCAGGGAGGCTCTGGAAACACCATATATTTT
>TRBV11-2|NA|TRBD1|TRBJ2-1
CASSLVGTGFENEQFF
TGTGCCAGCAGCTTAGTGGGGACAGGGTTCGAAAATGAGCAGTTCTTC
>TRBV10-3|NA|NA|TRBJ1-5
CAISDPTEGNQPQHF
TGTGCCATCAGTGACCCGACGGAAGGCAATCAGCCCCAGCATTTT
>TRBV28|NA|TRBD2|TRBJ2-3
CASSFGLVRDTQYF
TGTGCCAGCAGTTTCGGACTAGTACGTGATACGCAGTATTTT
>TRBV2|NA|NA|TRBJ1-2
CASSLSSSKGYTF
TGTGCCAGCAGTCTATCTTCCTCCAAAGGCTACACCTTC
>TRBV5-1|NA|NA|TRBJ2-7
CASSREEGTEQYF
TGCGCCAGCAGCCGTGAGGAGGGGACCGAGCAGTACTTC
>TRBV25-1|few|TRBD1|TRBJ2-7
CASSESGTGLSYEQYF
TGTGCCAGCAGTGAATCCGGGACAGGGCTGTCCTACGAGCAGTACTTC
>TRBV13|NA|NA|TRBJ2-7
CASSGRVNSYEQYF
TGTGCCAGCAGCGGCAGGGTGAACTCCTACGAGCAGTACTTC
>TRBV4-1|NA|TRBD1|TRBJ2-1
CASSHRGQAEYNEQFF
TGCGCCAGCAGCCACCGCGGACAGGCGGAGTACAATGAGCAGTTCTTC
>TRBV25-1|NA|TRBD1|TRBJ1-5
CASSDSHLGTANQPQHF
TGTGCCAGCAGTGACTCCCACTTGGGGACAGCAAATCAGCCCCAGCATTTT
>TRBV27|NA|NA|TRBJ1-2
CASTQVYGKKYGYTF
TGTGCCAGCACCCAGGTCTACGGGAAAAAATATGGCTACACCTTC
>TRBV19|NA|NA|TRBJ2-3
CASSMGQGIPIRIRVDF
TGTGCCAGTAGTATGGGGCAGGGCATTCCCATACGCATTAGGGTGGATTTT